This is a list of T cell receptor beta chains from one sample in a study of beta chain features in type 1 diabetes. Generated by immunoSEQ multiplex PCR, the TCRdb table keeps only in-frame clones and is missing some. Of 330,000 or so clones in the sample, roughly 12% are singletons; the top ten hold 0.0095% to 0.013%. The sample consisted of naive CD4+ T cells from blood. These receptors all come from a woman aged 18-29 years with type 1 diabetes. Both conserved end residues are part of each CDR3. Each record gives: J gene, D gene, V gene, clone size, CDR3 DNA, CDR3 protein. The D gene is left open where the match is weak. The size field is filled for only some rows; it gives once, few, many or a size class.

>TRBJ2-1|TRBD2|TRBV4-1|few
TGCGCCAGCAGCCAGCCGTTGAAGGAGGGACTAGCCCCATCCAATGAGCAGTTCTTC
CASSQPLKEGLAPSNEQFF
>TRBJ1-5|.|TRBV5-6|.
TGTGCCAGCAGCCCCAATACCGGGACTGGGTATTGGGGAGGGCCCCAGCATTTT
CASSPNTGTGYWGGPQHF
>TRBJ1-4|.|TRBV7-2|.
TGTGCCAGCAGGTTTCAGGGGACAACTAATGAAAAACTGTTTTTT
CASRFQGTTNEKLFF
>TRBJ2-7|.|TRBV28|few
TGTGCCAGCAGTTTACCGTCCGGCAGGTCCTACGAGCAGTACTTC
CASSLPSGRSYEQYF
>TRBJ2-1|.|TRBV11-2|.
TGTGCCAGCAGCTTAGTAGGAGGGACAGCATACAATGAGCAGTTCTTC
CASSLVGGTAYNEQFF
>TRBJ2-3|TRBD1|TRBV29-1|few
TGCAGCGTAGCAGGGGGAGAAGGGACAGGGGGGTCAGATACGCAGTATTTT
CSVAGGEGTGGSDTQYF
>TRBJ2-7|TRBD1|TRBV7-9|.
TGTGCCAGCAGCTCCGACAGGGGAGGCGACGAGCAGTACTTC
CASSSDRGGDEQYF
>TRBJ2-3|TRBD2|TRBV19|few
TGTGCCAGTATCTACAGCGGGAGGCCTCCAGGCACAGATACGCAGTATTTT
CASIYSGRPPGTDTQYF
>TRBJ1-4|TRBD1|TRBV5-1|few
TGCGCCAGCCAGACGGGACAGCTAGCAACTAATGAAAAACTGTTTTTT
CASQTGQLATNEKLFF
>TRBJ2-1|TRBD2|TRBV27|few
TGTGCCAGCAGTTTTGTAGGGGGACTAGCGGATTACAATGAGCAGTTCTTC
CASSFVGGLADYNEQFF
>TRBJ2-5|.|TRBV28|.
TGTGCCAGCAGCCCTCGAGGGGAGACCCAGTACTTC
CASSPRGETQYF
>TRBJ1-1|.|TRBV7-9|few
TGTGCCAGCAGCTTACGTACAGCGGTCGCTGAAGCTTTCTTT
CASSLRTAVAEAFF
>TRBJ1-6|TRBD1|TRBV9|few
TGTGCCAGCAGCGTACGGACAGGGGGAAGTTCACCCCTCCACTTT
CASSVRTGGSSPLHF
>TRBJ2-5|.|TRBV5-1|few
TGCGCCAGCAGCTTGGAGTCAGGGGAAGAGACCCAGTACTTC
CASSLESGEETQYF
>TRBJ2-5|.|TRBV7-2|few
TGTGCCAGCAGCCCGTTTGCGGAGACCCAGTACTTC
CASSPFAETQYF
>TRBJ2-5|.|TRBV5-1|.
TGCGCCAGCAGCTTGCTGGGCGGGGAGACCCAGTACTTC
CASSLLGGETQYF
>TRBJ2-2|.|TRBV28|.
TGTGCCAGTTTCCCCGAAGCGAGAAACACCGGGGAGCTGTTTTTT
CASFPEARNTGELFF
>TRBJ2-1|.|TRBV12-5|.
TGTGCTAGTGGTTTGTGGCAACAGCAGTTCTTC
CASGLWQQQFF
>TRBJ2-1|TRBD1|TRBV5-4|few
TGTGCCAGCAGCTTGGACAGGGGTTCCTACAATGAGCAGTTCTTC
CASSLDRGSYNEQFF
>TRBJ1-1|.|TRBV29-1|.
TGCAGCGTTCGGTCGAACACTGAAGCTTTCTTT
CSVRSNTEAFF
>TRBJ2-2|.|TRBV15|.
TGTGCCACCAGCCCCCGCCAGGGCGAATCGAACACCGGGGAGCTGTTTTTT
CATSPRQGESNTGELFF
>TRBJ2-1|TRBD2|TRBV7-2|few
TGTGCCAGCAGCTTAGCGGCGGGGGGCCATGAGCAGTTCTTC
CASSLAAGGHEQFF
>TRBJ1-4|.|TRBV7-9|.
TGTGCCAGCAGCTTCGACAGCAATGAAAAACTGTTTTTT
CASSFDSNEKLFF
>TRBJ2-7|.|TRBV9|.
TGTGCCAGCAGCCCGACCCGGGTTGGCTACGAGCAGTACTTC
CASSPTRVGYEQYF
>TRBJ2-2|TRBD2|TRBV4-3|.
TGCGCCAGCAGCCAAGGGACCCGGGGGGGGTGGTCCACCGGGGAGCTGTTTTTT
CASSQGTRGGWSTGELFF
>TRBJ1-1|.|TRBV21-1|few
TGTGCCAGCAGTAGTAGGCAGGGTGAAGCTTTCTTT
CASSSRQGEAFF
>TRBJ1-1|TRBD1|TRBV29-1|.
TGCAGCGTTGTCCGGGGGACAGGGGCCACTGAAGCTTTCTTT
CSVVRGTGATEAFF
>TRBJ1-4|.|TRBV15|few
TGTGCCACCAGCAGAGATCCGACAGGAGCCGAAAAACTGTTTTTT
CATSRDPTGAEKLFF
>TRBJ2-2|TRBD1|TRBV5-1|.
TGCGCCAGCGCTGCCGGGACAGGGATAACCGGGGAGCTGTTTTTT
CASAAGTGITGELFF
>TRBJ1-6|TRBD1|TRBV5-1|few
TGCGCCAGCAGCTTGTCGGCGACAGGGATCAATTCACCCCTCCACTTT
CASSLSATGINSPLHF
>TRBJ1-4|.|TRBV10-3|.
TGTGCCATCACCCCGGACAGAGATGAAAAACTGTTTTTT
CAITPDRDEKLFF
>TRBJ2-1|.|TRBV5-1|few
TGCGCCAGCAGCTTTCTCCTCCGCTCCTACAATGAGCAGTTCTTC
CASSFLLRSYNEQFF
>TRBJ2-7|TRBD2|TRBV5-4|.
TGTGCCAGCAGCCCGGAGGCGAGCGGGGACCCGGGGGAGCAGTACTTC
CASSPEASGDPGEQYF
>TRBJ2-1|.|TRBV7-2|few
TGTGCCAGCAGCCCCTCCACAGGGCGGGATGAGCAGTTCTTC
CASSPSTGRDEQFF
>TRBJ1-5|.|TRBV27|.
TGTGCCAGCAGTTTCCGGGAGGGGAATCAGCCCCAGCATTTT
CASSFREGNQPQHF
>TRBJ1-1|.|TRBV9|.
TGTGCCAGCAGCGTAGTTCGGGGGGTAGCTGAAGCTTTCTTT
CASSVVRGVAEAFF
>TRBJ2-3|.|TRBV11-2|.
TGTGCCAGCAGCACCGGAGGTCGAGCAGATACGCAGTATTTT
CASSTGGRADTQYF
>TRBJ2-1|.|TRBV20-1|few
TGCAGTGCTAGAGATCAAAATGAGCAGTTCTTC
CSARDQNEQFF
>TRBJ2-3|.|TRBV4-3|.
TGCGCCAGCAGCCAAGTGCCAGGGGGCACAGATACGCAGTATTTT
CASSQVPGGTDTQYF
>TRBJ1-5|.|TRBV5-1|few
TGCGCCAGCGGAACAGGAGACAGCAATCAGCCCCAGCATTTT
CASGTGDSNQPQHF
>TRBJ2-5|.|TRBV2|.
TGTGCCAGCAGTGTTGGGGGCGCCCAAGAGACCCAGTACTTC
CASSVGGAQETQYF
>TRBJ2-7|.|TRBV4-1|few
TGCGCCAGCAGCCCCGCAGGGTCAGCCTCCTACGAGCAGTACTTC
CASSPAGSASYEQYF
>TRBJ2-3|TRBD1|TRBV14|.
TGTGCCAGCAGCCAAGAGGGGACAGGGGGCGCGGGTACGCAGTATTTT
CASSQEGTGGAGTQYF
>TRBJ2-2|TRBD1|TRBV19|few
TGTGCCAGTAGTACATGGGACAGGGTGGCCGGGGAGCTGTTTTTT
CASSTWDRVAGELFF
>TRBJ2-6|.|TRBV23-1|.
TGCGCCAGCAGTCAAGCAGCGCAAAAGCTCTCTGGGGCCAACGTCCTGACTTTC
CASSQAAQKLSGANVLTF
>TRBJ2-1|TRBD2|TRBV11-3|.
TGTGCCAGCAGCTTAGATCGGACTAGTCGGTCCTACAATGAGCAGTTCTTC
CASSLDRTSRSYNEQFF
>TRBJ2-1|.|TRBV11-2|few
TGTGCCAGCAGCTTAGAACTTCTGGGGGCCAATGAGCAGTTCTTC
CASSLELLGANEQFF
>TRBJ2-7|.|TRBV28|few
TGTGCCAGCAGGGTAGGAGACGAGCAGTACTTC
CASRVGDEQYF